The rows below give T cell receptor beta chains drawn from one sample of a study of blood T cell repertoires in COVID-19. Measured with immunoSEQ multiplex PCR; TCRdb has only the in-frame clones, and not every one. The sample lists some 160,000 clones; around 80% were seen once. The sequencing sample was made of PBMCs or T cells enriched from blood (not recorded which). Receptor source: a woman in her 70s in a cohort exposed to, infected with or recovered from COVID-19 (not recorded which). Both conserved end residues are part of each CDR3. A D gene is named only where the DNA matches it firmly. Some rows mark clone size as missing; the rest say once, few, many or name a class of expanded clone.

V	J	D	size	CDR3	DNA
TRBV7-2	TRBJ2-3	.	.	CASSDRTAEDTQYF	TGTGCCAGCAGCGACCGGACTGCTGAAGATACGCAGTATTTT
TRBV18	TRBJ1-3	TRBD1	.	CASSPQQGNSGNTIYF	TGTGCCAGCTCTCCACAACAGGGGAACTCTGGAAACACCATATATTTT
TRBV11-3	TRBJ2-1	.	few	CASRPVGGHNEQFF	TGTGCCAGCAGGCCGGTTGGCGGGCACAATGAGCAGTTCTTC
TRBV15	TRBJ2-1	TRBD2	.	CATSARTSGRTQFF	TGTGCCACCAGCGCCCGGACTAGCGGGAGAACGCAGTTCTTC
TRBV30	TRBJ2-6	.	few	CAGYSYPDSGANVLTF	TGTGCCGGATACAGTTATCCAGACTCTGGGGCCAACGTCCTGACTTTC
TRBV5-4	TRBJ1-3	TRBD1	few	CASSWAGTVPSGNTIYF	TGTGCCAGCAGCTGGGCCGGGACAGTCCCTTCTGGAAACACCATATATTTT
TRBV4-1	TRBJ1-6	.	.	CASSQIRTDNSPLHF	TGCGCCAGCAGCCAAATCAGGACAGACAATTCACCCCTCCACTTT
TRBV6-5	TRBJ1-2	TRBD1	few	CASSQSGTGYGYTF	TGTGCCAGCAGTCAAAGTGGGACAGGCTATGGCTACACCTTC
TRBV7-9	TRBJ2-1	TRBD2	.	CASSLSLAATYNEQFF	TGTGCCAGCAGCTTATCGCTAGCGGCGACCTACAATGAGCAGTTCTTC
TRBV10-2	TRBJ2-6	.	.	CASSDRGFGANVLTF	TGCGCCAGCAGTGACCGGGGTTTTGGGGCCAACGTCCTGACTTTC
TRBV28	TRBJ2-3	TRBD2	.	CASSLTSGRTSTDTQYF	TGTGCCAGCAGTTTGACTAGCGGACGAACTAGCACAGATACGCAGTATTTT
TRBV9	TRBJ2-7	TRBD2	many	CASSVEGGRVDEQYF	TGTGCCAGCAGCGTAGAGGGCGGGAGGGTCGACGAGCAGTACTTC
TRBV12-3/TRBV12-4	TRBJ2-2	TRBD1	.	CASTGQGGGELFF	TGTGCCAGCACCGGACAGGGTGGCGGGGAGCTGTTTTTT
TRBV27	TRBJ1-2	.	.	CASSLLGEGNYGYTF	TGTGCCAGCAGTTTATTAGGGGAGGGGAACTATGGCTACACCTTC
TRBV5-1	TRBJ1-6	.	.	CASSLGSLRYSPLHF	TGCGCCAGCAGCTTGGGGTCCCTCCGGTATTCACCCCTCCACTTT
TRBV7-9	TRBJ2-3	TRBD2	.	CASSLGTSGRTDTQYF	TGTGCCAGCAGCTTAGGGACTAGCGGGAGGACGGATACGCAGTATTTT
TRBV19	TRBJ1-5	TRBD1	.	CASSTGGSHQPQHF	TGTGCCAGTAGCACAGGGGGATCACATCAGCCCCAGCATTTT
TRBV7-2	TRBJ2-5	.	.	CASSFRGQETQYF	TGTGCCAGCAGCTTCAGGGGCCAAGAGACCCAGTACTTC
TRBV2	TRBJ1-4	TRBD1	once	CASHRDRTATNEKLFF	TGTGCCAGCCACCGGGACAGGACTGCAACTAATGAAAAACTGTTTTTT
TRBV7-3	TRBJ2-1	TRBD2	.	CASSLLSREGGEQFF	TGTGCCAGCAGCTTACTTTCGCGGGAGGGAGGTGAGCAGTTCTTC
TRBV7-9	TRBJ1-1	TRBD1	.	CASSQPGQGNTEAFF	TGTGCCAGCAGCCAGCCGGGACAGGGGAACACTGAAGCTTTCTTT
TRBV28	TRBJ2-2	TRBD2	.	CASSLPPGTSGRAYTGELFF	TGTGCCAGCAGTTTACCCCCAGGGACTAGCGGGAGGGCCTACACCGGGGAGCTGTTTTTT
TRBV11-2	TRBJ1-1	TRBD1	once	CASSLAGQGTEAFF	TGTGCCAGCAGCTTAGCCGGACAGGGCACTGAAGCTTTCTTT
TRBV28	TRBJ2-1	TRBD1	.	CASSFPPGQGRYNEQFF	TGTGCCAGCAGTTTCCCCCCGGGACAGGGGCGCTACAATGAGCAGTTCTTC
TRBV15	TRBJ1-2	TRBD1	.	CATSRGQGAEDGYTF	TGTGCCACCAGCAGGGGTCAGGGGGCTGAAGATGGCTACACCTTC
TRBV2	TRBJ1-1	.	few	CASQRETSGLSEAFF	TGTGCCAGCCAACGGGAGACCTCGGGTCTGTCTGAAGCTTTCTTT
TRBV5-3	TRBJ2-7	TRBD2	.	CARSPGQKGRTSGKGPYEQYF	TGTGCCAGAAGCCCGGGACAGAAGGGGAGGACTAGCGGGAAGGGGCCCTACGAGCAGTACTTC
TRBV19	TRBJ2-2	TRBD1	.	CASSIDLIGTGVTGELFF	TGTGCCAGTAGTATAGACCTCATTGGGACAGGGGTCACCGGGGAGCTGTTTTTT
TRBV5-5	TRBJ1-3	.	.	CASSLAGQGGGNTIYF	TGTGCCAGCAGCTTGGCTGGGCAGGGAGGTGGAAACACCATATATTTT
TRBV4-3	TRBJ2-7	TRBD2	.	CASSQDVSSGSYEQYF	TGCGCCAGCAGCCAAGATGTGTCTAGCGGGAGCTACGAGCAGTACTTC
TRBV29-1	TRBJ1-1	.	.	CSVEYRAEAFF	TGCAGCGTTGAATATCGCGCTGAAGCTTTCTTT
TRBV3-1/TRBV3-2	TRBJ1-2	.	.	CASSPLSEYGYTF	TGTGCCAGCAGCCCCCTATCTGAGTATGGCTACACCTTC
TRBV21-1	TRBJ2-3	.	.	CASSKDVGGSTDTQYF	TGTGCCAGCAGCAAAGACGTAGGGGGAAGCACAGATACGCAGTATTTT
TRBV28	TRBJ2-1	TRBD1	.	CASSLSYGQGVSGTRSYEQFF	TGTGCCAGCAGTTTATCATACGGACAGGGGGTCAGCGGGACACGCTCCTATGAGCAGTTCTTC
TRBV7-9	TRBJ1-5	TRBD1	once	CASSLQGNQPQHF	TGTGCCAGCAGTCTACAGGGGAATCAGCCCCAGCATTTT
TRBV18	TRBJ2-3	.	.	CASSLSTDTQYF	TGTGCCAGCTCCCTAAGCACAGATACGCAGTATTTT
TRBV7-9	TRBJ2-5	TRBD1	.	CASSFNRGQGTQYF	TGTGCCAGCAGCTTTAACAGGGGACAAGGGACCCAGTACTTC
TRBV27	TRBJ2-3	TRBD2	.	CASSVHPSGGADTQYF	TGTGCCAGCAGTGTCCACCCGTCGGGAGGGGCAGATACGCAGTATTTT
TRBV18	TRBJ2-7	TRBD2	.	CASSPTAGGSHEQYF	TGTGCCAGCTCACCCACGGCGGGAGGTTCCCACGAGCAGTACTTC
TRBV6-5	TRBJ2-3	TRBD2	once	CASSSIAGVGTDTQYF	TGTGCCAGCAGTTCGATAGCGGGAGTAGGGACAGATACGCAGTATTTT
TRBV10-2	TRBJ2-7	TRBD1	.	CASRETGGLAAYLGYEQYF	TGCGCCAGCAGGGAAACAGGGGGCCTAGCTGCCTACCTGGGCTACGAGCAGTACTTC
TRBV7-9	TRBJ1-1	TRBD1	.	CASSLGQGNTEAFF	TGTGCCAGCAGCTTGGGACAGGGGAACACTGAAGCTTTCTTT
TRBV3-1/TRBV3-2	TRBJ2-6	.	.	CASSLQGAGANVLTF	TGTGCCAGCAGCCTACAGGGAGCTGGGGCCAACGTCCTGACTTTC
TRBV5-3	TRBJ1-2	TRBD1	.	CARSLGTESYGYTF	TGTGCCAGAAGCCTCGGGACAGAGAGCTATGGCTACACCTTC
TRBV5-1	TRBJ2-2	TRBD1	.	CASSQQGAATGELFF	TGCGCCAGCAGCCAACAGGGGGCGGCCACCGGGGAGCTGTTTTTT
TRBV28	TRBJ1-2	.	.	CASSLFLRGYGYTF	TGTGCCAGCAGTTTATTTTTAAGGGGATATGGCTACACCTTC
TRBV7-2	TRBJ2-3	.	.	CASSLFRDSQYF	TGTGCCAGCAGCCTTTTTCGGGATTCGCAGTATTTT
TRBV10-1	TRBJ2-7	TRBD2	.	CASSPGGLAYEQYF	TGCGCCAGCAGCCCTGGGGGACTAGCCTACGAGCAGTACTTC
TRBV5-1	TRBJ2-1	.	.	CASSLGAGSNEQFF	TGCGCCAGCAGCTTGGGGGCGGGGTCCAATGAGCAGTTCTTC